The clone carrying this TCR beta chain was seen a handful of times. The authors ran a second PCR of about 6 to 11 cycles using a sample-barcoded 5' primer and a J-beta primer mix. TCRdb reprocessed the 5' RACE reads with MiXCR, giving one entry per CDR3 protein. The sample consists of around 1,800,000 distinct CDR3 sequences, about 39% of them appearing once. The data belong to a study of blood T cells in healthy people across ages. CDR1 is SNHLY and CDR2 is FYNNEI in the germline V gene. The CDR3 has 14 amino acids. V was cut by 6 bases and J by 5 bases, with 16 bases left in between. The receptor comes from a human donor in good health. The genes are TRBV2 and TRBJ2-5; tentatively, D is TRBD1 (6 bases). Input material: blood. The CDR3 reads CASSAFGGGETQYF. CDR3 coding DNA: TGTGCCAGCAGCGCCTTTGGGGGCGGGGAGACCCAGTACTTC.